Following are 4 T cell receptor beta chains from one sample sequenced in a study of T cell responses to AZD1222 COVID-19 vaccine. The protocol was immunoSEQ multiplex PCR, while the TCRdb copy is restricted to in-frame clones and leaves out a portion. The data contain around 120,000 clones, 85% to 90% of them singletons. The specimen comprised peripheral blood, sampled on day 0 of AZD1222 vaccination. The receptor set was obtained from an adult in good health.

This clone was seen a few times. This rearrangement joins TRBV5-4 to TRBJ2-5; weak D call: TRBD2 (6 bases). CDR3 size: 15 residues. V lost 2 bases and J 3 bases, leaving 14 bases between the germline ends. CDR1 is SGHNT and CDR2 is YYREEE in the germline V gene (reference sequence). Here the CDR3 DNA reads TGTGCCAGCAGCTTTCTTGGGGGGTCTAAAGAGACCCAGTACTTC. It encodes CASSFLGGSKETQYF. The full variable domain, completed using reference TRBV5-4 and TRBJ2-5, is ETGVTQSPTHLIKTRGQQVTLRCSSQSGHNTVSWYQQALGQGPQFIFQYYREEENGRGNFPPRFSGLQFPNYSSELNVNALELDDSALYLCASSFLGGSKETQYFGPGTRLLVL.

In its sample, this clone was seen a few times. The genes are TRBV5-1 and TRBJ1-1; D gene ambiguous. V was cut by 6 bases and J by 7 bases, with 16 bases left in between. From germline, CDR1 is SGHRS and CDR2 YFSETQ. The CDR3 totals 13 residues. This CDR3 is CASTRRGDGEAFF. Here the CDR3 DNA reads TGCGCCAGCACCCGTCGTGGAGACGGTGAAGCTTTCTTT.

The chain carries TRBV4-2 and TRBJ1-1, with no clear D. The germline V and J ends were trimmed by 4 bases and 0 bases, with 9 bases remaining between them. Per germline, CDR1 LGHNA and CDR2 YNFKEQ. The CDR3 covers 14 residues. The CDR3 DNA sequence: TGTGCCAGCAGCCCGAGATCAATGAACACTGAAGCTTTCTTT. Protein: CASSPRSMNTEAFF.

The chain links TRBV30 to TRBJ1-1; D unclear. The germline V and J ends were trimmed by 0 bases and 5 bases, with 10 bases remaining between them. The length of the CDR3 is 13 residues. Germline V lookup: CDR1 GTSNPN, CDR2 SVGIG (reference sequence). CDR3 bases: TGTGCCTGGAGTGTCCAGGACGGGACTGAAGCTTTCTTT. Translating it yields CAWSVQDGTEAFF.